This T cell receptor beta chain was captured in a study of technical replicates of blood from four donors. Trimming removed 1 base from V and 4 bases from J, with 13 bases in between. The germline V gene encodes CDR1 SGHAT and CDR2 FQNNGV. CDR3 size: 15 residues. Data came from immunoSEQ multiplex PCR; TCRdb stores just in-frame clones and leaves some out. The table shows tens of thousands of clones, with roughly nine tenths occurring only once. The V and J genes are TRBV11-2 and TRBJ1-2; D gene unclear. This receptor was identified in a human donor in good health. Some clones in this sample may be carry-over from other donors' samples. The sequenced sample was PBMCs. Written as DNA, the CDR3 is TGTGCCAGCAGCTTAGTCTCGGGAGCCAGCTATGGCTACACCTTC. As protein: CASSLVSGASYGYTF.